This T cell receptor beta chain appears in the sequencing data of a study of spatial heterogeneity in lung cancer. Study as a whole: The study consistently detected more beta-chain than alpha-chain sequences.

This clonotype appeared many times. What it recognizes is unknown. Whole-study results and caveats: Resection saw ubiquitous expanded tumor TCRs appear in blood more than follow-up did.

Indicated time point: blood at routine non-recurrence follow-up after resection. The input material, whole RNA from tumor, nontumor lung or frozen PBMC, was sequenced unsorted. TCRdb fed the 5' RACE reads into MiXCR, producing one record per CDR3 protein. The sample contains about 100,000 distinct CDR3 sequences, roughly 19% of which appear only once. The sequence was collected from a male donor with early-stage non-small cell lung cancer. The sample here was PBMCs, taken at follow-up.

CDR3 residues: CASSPAAGAGETQYF. In DNA, the CDR3 is TGTGCCAGCAGCCCCGCCGCGGGGGCGGGTGAGACCCAGTACTTC. The chain uses TRBV7-2 and TRBJ2-5; possible D gene TRBD2, 7 bases. Deletions cut 5 bases from V and 5 bases from J, with 18 bases between. The germline V gene encodes CDR1 SGHTA and CDR2 FQGNSA. The CDR3 extends over 15 amino acids.